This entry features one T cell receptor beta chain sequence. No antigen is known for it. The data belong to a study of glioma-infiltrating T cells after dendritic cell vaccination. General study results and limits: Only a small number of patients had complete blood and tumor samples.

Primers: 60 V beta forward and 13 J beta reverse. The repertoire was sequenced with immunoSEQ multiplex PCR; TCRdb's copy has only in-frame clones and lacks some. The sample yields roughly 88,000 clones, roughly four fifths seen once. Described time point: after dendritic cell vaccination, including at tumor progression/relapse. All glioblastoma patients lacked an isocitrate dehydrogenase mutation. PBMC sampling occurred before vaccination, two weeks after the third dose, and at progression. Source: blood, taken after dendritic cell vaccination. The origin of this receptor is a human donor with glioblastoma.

CDR3 in amino acids: CASSGRQFTDTQYF. In nucleotides, the CDR3 is TGTGCCAGCAGCGGGCGACAGTTCACGGATACGCAGTATTTT. J is TRBJ2-3 and V is TRBV9, with D tentatively TRBD1 (5 bases). This CDR3 has 14 residues. Germline V lookup: CDR1 SGDLS, CDR2 YYNGEE. Trimming took off 3 bases at V and 6 bases at J, with 14 bases between the two ends.